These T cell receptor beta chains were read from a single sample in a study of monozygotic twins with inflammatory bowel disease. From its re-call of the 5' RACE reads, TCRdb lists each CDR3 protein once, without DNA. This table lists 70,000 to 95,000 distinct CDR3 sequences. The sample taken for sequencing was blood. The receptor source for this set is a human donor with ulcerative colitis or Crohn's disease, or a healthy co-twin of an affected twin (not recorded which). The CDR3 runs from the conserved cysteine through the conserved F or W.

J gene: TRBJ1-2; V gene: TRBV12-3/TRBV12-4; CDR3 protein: CASSLQGADYGYTF
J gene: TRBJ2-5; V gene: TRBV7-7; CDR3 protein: CASSFRGPMETQYF
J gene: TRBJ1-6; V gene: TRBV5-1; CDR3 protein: CASSRWTDNSPLHF
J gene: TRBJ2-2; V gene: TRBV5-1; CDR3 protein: CASSRQGAGELFF
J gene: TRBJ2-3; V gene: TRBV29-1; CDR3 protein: CSVMTWVNTDTQYF
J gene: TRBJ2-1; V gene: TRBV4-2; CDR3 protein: CASSQGGGVYNEQFF
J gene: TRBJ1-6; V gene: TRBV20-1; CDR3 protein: CSARDQGNSPLHF
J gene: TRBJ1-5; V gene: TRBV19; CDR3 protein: CASSIWGSGNQSQHF
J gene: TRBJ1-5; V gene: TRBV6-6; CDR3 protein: CASSWQGDNQPQHF
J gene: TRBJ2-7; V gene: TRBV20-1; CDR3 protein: CSAREDRVRYF
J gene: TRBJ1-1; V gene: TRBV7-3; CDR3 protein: CASSLTGQGRGNTEAFF
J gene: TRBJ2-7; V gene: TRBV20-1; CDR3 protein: CSATSAGEVEEQYF
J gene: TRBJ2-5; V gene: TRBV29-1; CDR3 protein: CSVGSQGLWETQYF
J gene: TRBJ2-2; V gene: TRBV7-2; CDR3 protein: CASIPPGRGELFF
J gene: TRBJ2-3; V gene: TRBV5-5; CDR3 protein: CASSWIAGGSTDTQYF
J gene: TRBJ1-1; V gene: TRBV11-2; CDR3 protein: CASSLMSGEAFF
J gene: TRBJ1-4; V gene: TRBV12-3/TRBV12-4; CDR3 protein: CASSPSSISATNEKLFF
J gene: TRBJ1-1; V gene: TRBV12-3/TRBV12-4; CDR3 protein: CASSTDNQGEAFF
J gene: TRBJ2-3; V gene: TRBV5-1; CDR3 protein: CASSLKGWVGHTQYF
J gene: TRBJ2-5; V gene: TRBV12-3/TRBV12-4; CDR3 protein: CASSPDTQETQYF
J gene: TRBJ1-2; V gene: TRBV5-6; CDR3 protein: CASSLEAFDREYGYTF
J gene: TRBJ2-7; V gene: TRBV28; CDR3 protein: CASSLSGSTTYEQNF
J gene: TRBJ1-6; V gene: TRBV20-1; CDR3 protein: CSAMEGGRGAYNSPLHF
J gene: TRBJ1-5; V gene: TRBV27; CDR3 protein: CASSLFPNQPQHF
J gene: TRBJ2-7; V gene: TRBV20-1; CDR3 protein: CSAAGTSGGRYYEQYF
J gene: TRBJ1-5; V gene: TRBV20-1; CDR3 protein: CSAARTGGNQPQHF
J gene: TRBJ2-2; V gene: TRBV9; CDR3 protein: CASSPSGGARTGELFF
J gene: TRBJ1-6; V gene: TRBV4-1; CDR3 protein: CASSQGQGYNSPLHF
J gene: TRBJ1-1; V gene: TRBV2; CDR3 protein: CASEKTSRGTEAFF
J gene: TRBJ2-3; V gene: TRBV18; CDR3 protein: CASSPPWTATDTQYF
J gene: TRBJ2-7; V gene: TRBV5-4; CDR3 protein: CASSAPGGFYEQYF
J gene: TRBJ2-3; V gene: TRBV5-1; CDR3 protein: CASSLTGRIPTDTQYF
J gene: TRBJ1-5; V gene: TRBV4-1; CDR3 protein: CASSQLGQGLQPQHF
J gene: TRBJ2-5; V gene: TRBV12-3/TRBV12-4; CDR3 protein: CASSLERVTQETQYF
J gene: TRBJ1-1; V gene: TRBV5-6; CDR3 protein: CASSFDLGTTEAFF
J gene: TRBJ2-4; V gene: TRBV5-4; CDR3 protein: CASSPDRLAKNIQYF
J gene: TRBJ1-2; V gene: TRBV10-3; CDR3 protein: CAISLPGGNYGYTF
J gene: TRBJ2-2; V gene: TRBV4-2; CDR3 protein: CASSQERIFTGELFF
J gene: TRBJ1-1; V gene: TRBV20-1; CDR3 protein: CSAPVDTEAFF
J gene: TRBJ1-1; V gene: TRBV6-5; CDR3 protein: CASSWSGQGGTEAFF
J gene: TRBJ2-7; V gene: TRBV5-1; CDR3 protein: CASSLAGTVEQYF
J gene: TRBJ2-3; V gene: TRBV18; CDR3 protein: CASSPGTASTDTQYF
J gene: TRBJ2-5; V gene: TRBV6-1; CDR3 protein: CASSEVLAGGGKETQYF
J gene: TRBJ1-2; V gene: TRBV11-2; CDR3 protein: CASSFHAGALNYGYTF
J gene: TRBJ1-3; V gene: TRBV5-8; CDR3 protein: CASSLKMPASGNTIYF
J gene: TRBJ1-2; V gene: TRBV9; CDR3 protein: CASSVGPFTDGYTF
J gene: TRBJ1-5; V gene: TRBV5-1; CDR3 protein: CASSLFGDSNQPQHF
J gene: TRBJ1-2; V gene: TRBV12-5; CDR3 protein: CASGTGITYGYTF
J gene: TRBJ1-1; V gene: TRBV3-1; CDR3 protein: CASSPHTTRANTEAFF
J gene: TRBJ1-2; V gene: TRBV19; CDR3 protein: CASSIGLEYGYTF
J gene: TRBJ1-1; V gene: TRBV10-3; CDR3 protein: CATYSGLTEAFF
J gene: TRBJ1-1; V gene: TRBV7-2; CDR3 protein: CASSAPGYTEAFF
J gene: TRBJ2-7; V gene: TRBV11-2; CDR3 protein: CASSLGPTGLYEQYF
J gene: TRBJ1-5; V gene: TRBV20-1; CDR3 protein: CSAGTGSNQPQHF
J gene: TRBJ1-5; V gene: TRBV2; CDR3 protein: CASSERRVGQPQHF
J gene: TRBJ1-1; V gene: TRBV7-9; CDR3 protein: CASSFGRSTMNTEAFF
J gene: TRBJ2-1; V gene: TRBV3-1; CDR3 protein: CASSQDSGGHNEQFF
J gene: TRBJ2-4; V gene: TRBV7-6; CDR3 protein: CASSLSGDIQYF
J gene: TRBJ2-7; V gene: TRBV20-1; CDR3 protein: CSVPGLAGGSSYEQYF